A single sample gave rise to the 10 T cell receptor beta chains below, sequenced in a study of shared clonotypes between healthy human individuals. Only in-frame clones appear in the TCRdb table, and some are missing; sequencing was by immunoSEQ multiplex PCR. Of approximately 2,000,000 clones listed, 93% are singletons. CD45RO-negative, CCR7-positively selected cells formed the naive CD8 fraction, excluding terminally differentiated effector memory CD45RA+ cells. Material: naive CD8+ T cells from PBMCs. The receptors were gathered from a man aged 18 to 29 in good health. Some clones in this sample may be carry-over from other donors' samples.

This clone was recorded a few times. This rearrangement joins TRBV12-5 to TRBJ2-1, with no clear D. Germline values: CDR1 LGHNT, CDR2 FRNRAP. Trimming removed 6 bases at V and 9 bases at J, with 9 bases between. This CDR3 contains 11 residues. In DNA form, the CDR3 reads TGTGCTAGTGGGATTTCGGGTGAGCAGTTCTTC. Translating it yields CASGISGEQFF.

This clone was found once. This sequence joins TRBV7-8 and TRBJ2-7, with D maybe TRBD2 (5 bases). Looked up from germline, CDR1 is SGHVS and CDR2 is FQNEAQ. Trimming took 4 bases from V and 2 from J, leaving 18 bases between them. The CDR3 extends over 16 amino acids. The CDR3 spells CASSSLDSDHPYEQYF. CDR3 nucleotides: TGTGCCAGCAGCTCATTGGACTCAGATCACCCCTACGAGCAGTACTTC.

CDR3 sequence (DNA): TGTGCCAGCAGAAAAGGGAATCTAGGGGGTAACACTGAAGCTTTCTTT. Its protein is CASRKGNLGGNTEAFF. V gene TRBV27 combines with J gene TRBJ1-1; D is possibly TRBD1 (6 bases). The CDR3 sequence is 16 residues long. CDR1 and CDR2 (germline): MNHEY, SMNVEV (reference sequence). The V end was cut by 6 bases, the J end by 2 bases, with 19 bases between.

The rearrangement uses TRBV4-2 and TRBJ2-5; D is perhaps TRBD1 (5 bases). This CDR3 region has 18 residues. The germline V gene encodes CDR1 LGHNA and CDR2 YNFKEQ. V dropped 0 bases and J dropped 0 bases, with 17 bases sitting between them. The chain's CDR3 is CASSQDLVQDLYQETQYF. The CDR3 DNA reads as TGTGCCAGCAGCCAAGATCTTGTACAGGACCTGTACCAAGAGACCCAGTACTTC.

This chain joins TRBV11-2 and TRBJ1-4; D gene ambiguous. The CDR3 length is 15 residues. Germline V gene data show CDR1 as SGHAT and CDR2 as FQNNGV. Trimming took off 0 bases at V and 3 bases at J, with 8 bases between the two ends. In DNA, the CDR3 is TGTGCCAGCAGCTTAGATTGGGCAGCTAATGAAAAACTGTTTTTT. Its protein is CASSLDWAANEKLFF.

This clone was counted a single time. This chain joins TRBV2 and TRBJ1-2, with D tentatively TRBD1 (6 bases). V lost 3 bases, J lost 8 bases, and 16 bases lay in between. CDR1 SNHLY and CDR2 FYNNEI come from the germline V gene. CDR3 length: 14 residues. The CDR3 coding sequence is TGTGCCAGCAGTGATAGAGGGACAAACCTAGGCTACACCTTC. Translation: CASSDRGTNLGYTF.

For this clone: Other DNA sequences of this sample code for an identical CDR3. The chain employs TRBV7-3 and TRBJ2-3; 11 bases fit TRBD2. The length of the CDR3 is 15 residues. With 4 bases clipped from V and 4 bases from J, the junction kept 4 bases outside the gene matches. CDR1 and CDR2 (germline): SGHTA, FQGTGA. CDR3 nucleotide sequence: TGTGCCAGCAGCTCAGGGACTAGCGGAGCAGATACGCAGTATTTT. Translation gives CASSSGTSGADTQYF. Together with reference TRBV7-3 and TRBJ2-3, the CDR3 gives the full variable domain: GAGVSQTPSNKVTEKGKYVELRCDPISGHTALYWYRQSLGQGPEFLIYFQGTGAADDSGLPNDRFFAVRPEGSVSTLKIQRTERGDSAVYLCASSSGTSGADTQYFGPGTRLTVL.

The chain couples TRBV11-2 to TRBJ2-5; no clear D. Trimming left V 3 bases short and J 4 bases short, with 9 bases between. Looked up from germline, CDR1 is SGHAT and CDR2 is FQNNGV. The CDR3 is 13 residues long. DNA of the CDR3: TGTGCCAGCAGCTTGGAGTTGGTAGAGACCCAGTACTTC. Encoded protein: CASSLELVETQYF.

This sequence joins TRBV7-2 and TRBJ2-5, with 12 bases lining up with TRBD2. V trimming: 2 bases; J trimming: 3 bases; junction bases outside the gene matches: 1. The CDR3 sequence is 15 residues long. CDR1 is SGHTA, CDR2 FQGNSA, per germline. The CDR3 region has the DNA TGTGCCAGCAGCTTACGACTAGCGGGAGAAGAGACCCAGTACTTC. Translating it yields CASSLRLAGEETQYF.

This chain joins TRBV30 and TRBJ2-7; no firm D call. The V and J ends lost 2 bases and 3 bases respectively, with 8 bases between them. This CDR3 region has 12 residues. Germline values: CDR1 GTSNPN, CDR2 SVGIG (reference sequence). The CDR3 reads CAWSQLHYEQYF. CDR3 bases: TGTGCCTGGAGTCAGTTGCACTACGAGCAGTACTTC. Full variable domain (outside the CDR3, taken from reference TRBV30 and TRBJ2-7): SQTIHQWPATLVQPVGSPLSLECTVEGTSNPNLYWYRQAAGRGLQLLFYSVGIGQISSEVPQNLSASRPQDRQFILSSKKLLLSDSGFYLCAWSQLHYEQYFGPGTRLTVT.